The 5 T cell receptor beta chains below were found in one sample sequenced in a study of spatial heterogeneity in lung cancer. TCRdb itself ran the 5' RACE reads through MiXCR, one entry per CDR3 protein. The sample carries around 13,000 distinct CDR3 sequences, 14% recorded once. Specified time point: sample taken at primary tumor resection. Whole RNA from tumor, nontumor lung or frozen PBMC was sequenced unsorted. The specimen was PBMCs, collected at surgery. Receptors originate from a male donor with early-stage non-small cell lung cancer.

Only a few counts were recorded for this clonotype. The J gene is TRBJ2-7, the V gene TRBV29-1; TRBD2 matches at 11 bases. This CDR3 is 13 amino acids long. Trimming took 6 bases from V and 6 from J; bases not matched to a gene: 7. Germline loops: CDR1 SQVTM, CDR2 ANQGSEA. Here the CDR3 reads CSVRLAGLREQYF. CDR3 sequence (DNA): TGCAGCGTAAGACTAGCGGGGCTACGCGAGCAGTACTTC.

This clonotype was observed many times. V usage is TRBV2 and J usage is TRBJ1-3; D not resolved. V was clipped by 2 bases and J by 0 bases, with 8 bases between them. CDR3 length equals 15 residues. Germline V lookup: CDR1 SNHLY, CDR2 FYNNEI. CDR3 sequence: CASSEYRGSGNTIYF. CDR3 bases: TGTGCCAGCAGTGAATACCGGGGCTCTGGAAACACCATATATTTT.

This clonotype was counted only a few times. The chain recombines TRBV12-3 or TRBV12-4 with TRBJ2-3; D not resolved. This CDR3 region has 14 residues. V lost 3 bases and J 2 bases, leaving 9 bases between the germline ends. DNA of the CDR3: TGTGCCAGCAGTTTCCTAGTATACACAGATACGCAGTATTTT. Translated, it gives CASSFLVYTDTQYF.

This sequence joins TRBV6-6 and TRBJ1-1; 8 nucleotides align to TRBD1. CDR3 length equals 15 residues. Germline loops: CDR1 MNHNY, CDR2 SVGAGI (reference sequence). The V segment lost 6 bases and the J segment 4 bases; nucleotides outside the gene matches: 10. CDR3 sequence: CASRASGGAGTEAFF. The CDR3 nucleotides are TGTGCCAGCAGGGCCTCAGGGGGCGCGGGCACTGAAGCTTTCTTT.

This chain uses TRBV7-9 with TRBJ2-2, with 7 bases fitting TRBD1. The germline V gene encodes CDR1 SEHNR and CDR2 FQNEAQ (reference sequence). The CDR3 runs to 15 residues. With 5 bases clipped from V and 5 bases from J, the junction kept 8 bases outside the gene matches. The CDR3 sequence: CASSPDRARTGELFF. Written as DNA, the CDR3 is TGTGCCAGCAGCCCCGACAGGGCGAGAACCGGGGAGCTGTTTTTT.